A single sample is the source of the 24 T cell receptor beta chains below, sequenced in a study of early T cells in non-severe SARS-CoV-2 infection. A single record per CDR3 protein comes from TCRdb applying MiXCR to the 5' RACE reads. The data contain about 52,000 distinct CDR3 sequences, about 5.9% of them seen just once; the ten biggest clones take up around 4%. Sequenced input: whole blood. These receptors came from an adult who was a healthcare worker with PCR-confirmed SARS-CoV-2 infection or an uninfected control (not recorded which).

This clonotype was counted at least ten times. The rearrangement links TRBV18 to TRBJ2-7, with TRBD1 matching over 9 bases. The CDR3 sequence is 18 residues long. Germline values: CDR1 KGHSH, CDR2 LQKENI. Germline trimming cut 5 bases from V and 6 bases from J; bases unmatched to any gene: 20. CDR3 loop: CASSENGHRTGEQGEQYF. In DNA, the CDR3 is TGTGCCAGCTCAGAAAACGGGCACCGGACAGGGGAGCAGGGCGAGCAGTACTTC.

The CDR3 is CAITGNGADTQYF. The DNA for the CDR3 is TGTGCCATAACCGGAAATGGGGCAGATACGCAGTATTTT. The chain links TRBV30 to TRBJ2-3; D remains ambiguous. V was shortened by 8 bases and J by 4 bases, with 16 bases between the two germline ends. This CDR3 has 13 amino acids. Germline CDR1 and CDR2: GTSNPN and SVGIG (reference sequence). The full variable domain, its missing parts supplied by reference TRBV30 and TRBJ2-3, is SQTIHQWPATLVQPVGSPLSLECTVEGTSNPNLYWYRQAAGRGLQLLFYSVGIGQISSEVPQNLSASRPQDRQFILSSKKLLLSDSGFYLCAITGNGADTQYFGPGTRLTVL.

As regards this clonotype: Given a much more abundant clone one base away, this may be a read error. The chain carries TRBV5-6 and TRBJ1-1; D remains unclear. This CDR3 spans 12 amino acids. Per the germline V gene, CDR1 is SGHDT and CDR2 is YYEEEE. The CDR3 nucleotides read TGTGCCAGCAGCGTCGTGAACACTGAAGCTTCCTTT. Translation gives CASSVVNTEASF. The whole variable domain, remainder taken from reference TRBV5-6 and TRBJ1-1, is DAGVTQSPTHLIKTRGQQVTLRCSPKSGHDTVSWYQQALGQGPQFIFQYYEEEERQRGNFPDRFSGHQFPNYSSELNVNALLLGDSALYLCASSVVNTEASFGQGTRLTVV.

This clonotype has ten or more counts. The V call is TRBV6-5, the J call TRBJ2-5, with D unclear. Germline lookup yields CDR1 MNHEY and CDR2 SVGAGI. V was trimmed by 0 bases and J by 2 bases, leaving 10 bases between them. The CDR3 totals 15 residues. The DNA of the CDR3 is TGTGCCAGCAGTTACTCGATCAGATCACAAGAGACCCAGTACTTC. Protein product: CASSYSIRSQETQYF.

With regard to this clonotype: A much larger clonotype is one base distant, so this may be a read error. This chain joins TRBV12-3 or TRBV12-4 and TRBJ1-1; the match to TRBD1 covers 7 bases. The CDR3 totals 13 residues. The CDR3 spells CASSWGQNTKAFF. The CDR3 bases are TGTGCCAGCAGTTGGGGACAGAACACTAAAGCTTTCTTT.

Many counts were recorded for this clonotype. This chain joins TRBV7-2 and TRBJ1-1, with no clear D. Germline CDR1 is SGHTA and CDR2 is FQGNSA. V was pared by 4 bases and J by 0 bases, with 9 bases between. The CDR3 loop spans 14 amino acids. CDR3 residues: CASSWTALNTEAFF. For the CDR3, the DNA is TGTGCCAGCAGCTGGACGGCTCTGAACACTGAAGCTTTCTTT.

The chain links TRBV3-1 to TRBJ1-2; D is possibly TRBD1 (5 bases). The CDR3 contains 15 residues. With 3 bases removed from V and 6 bases from J, the gap between germline ends came to 17 bases. Germline-derived CDR1 and CDR2 are LGHDT and YNNKEL (reference sequence). CDR3 sequence (DNA): TGTGCCAGCAGCCAGTTTCCCACGGGACTTCATGGCTACACCTTC. It specifies CASSQFPTGLHGYTF.

The table lists this clonotype with many counts. The chain joins TRBV10-1 to TRBJ1-1; D is uncertain. CDR1 and CDR2 (germline): WNHNN, SYGVQD (reference sequence). V lost 0 bases and J 2 bases, leaving 7 bases between the germline ends. The CDR3 is 14 amino acids. The CDR3 nucleotides read TGCGCCAGCAGTGAGTCGCGGAGAAACACTGAAGCTTTCTTT. Its protein product is CASSESRRNTEAFF.

This clonotype was picked up many times. The V call is TRBV6-2 or TRBV6-3, the J call TRBJ1-2; unclear D gene. This CDR3 has 14 residues. V was cut by 5 bases and J by 4 bases, with 14 bases left in between. The germline CDR1 and CDR2 sequences are MNHEY and SVGEGT. The CDR3 DNA is TGTGCCAGCAGTCAGAAAAGAGTACGCTATGGCTACACCTTC. This encodes CASSQKRVRYGYTF.

The chain has TRBV27 and TRBJ2-7, with 7 bases identical to TRBD2. CDR3 size: 14 residues. Germline V gives CDR1 MNHEY, CDR2 SMNVEV (reference sequence). J lost 3 bases, V lost 4 bases, and 6 bases had no gene match. CDR3 sequence reads: CASSSTSKFYEQYF. The CDR3 DNA reads TGTGCCAGCAGTTCGACTAGCAAATTCTACGAGCAGTACTTC.

This clonotype occurred a few times. The J gene is TRBJ2-4, the V gene TRBV6-5; a possible D gene is TRBD1 (5 bases). The CDR3 extends over 14 amino acids. Trimming stripped 6 bases from V and 5 bases from J, with 14 bases between. Germline V gene data show CDR1 as MNHEY and CDR2 as SVGAGI. In nucleotides, the CDR3 is TGTGCCAGCAGCCGACGACAGACTGAAAACATTCAGTACTTC. This translates into CASSRRQTENIQYF.

This clonotype was found a few times. V gene TRBV28 combines with J gene TRBJ2-1; TRBD1 matches at 8 bases. This CDR3 contains 14 residues. Germline V gene lookup returns CDR1 MDHEN and CDR2 SYDVKM. Trimming took 4 bases from V and 7 from J; bases not matched to a gene: 6. The CDR3 bases are TGTGCCAGCAGTTCAGGGGGCAGGACGAATGAGCAGTTCTTC. This sequence encodes CASSSGGRTNEQFF.

This clonotype has at least ten counts. V and J are TRBV7-2 and TRBJ2-1; maybe TRBD2 (6 bases). Germline CDR1 reads SGHTA; CDR2 reads FQGNSA. This CDR3 region has 14 residues. Trimming removed 1 base from V and 7 bases from J, with 11 bases in between. CDR3 residues: CASSLVGRGNEQFF. The CDR3 nucleotides read TGTGCCAGCAGCTTAGTTGGCCGGGGGAATGAGCAGTTCTTC.

This clonotype was counted ten times or more. CDR3 coding DNA: TGCGCCAGCAGCCTCGCCAAGCTAGGCCACAATGAGCAGTTCTTC. Its protein is CASSLAKLGHNEQFF. The chain carries TRBV4-1 and TRBJ2-1; D gene unclear. Germline V gene lookup returns CDR1 MGHRA and CDR2 YSYEKL. The CDR3 has 15 residues. V lost 4 bases, J lost 5 bases, and 15 bases lay in between.

This clonotype was seen many times. The chain recombines TRBV12-3 or TRBV12-4 with TRBJ1-1; D gene unclear. The CDR3 sequence is 13 residues long. Trimming pared 5 bases from V and 1 base from J, leaving 8 bases between. The CDR3: CASSPEWNTEAFF. As DNA, the CDR3 is TGTGCCAGCAGTCCCGAATGGAACACTGAAGCTTTCTTT.

In this sample, this clonotype turned up a few times. The chain recombines TRBV5-6 with TRBJ2-3, with D possibly TRBD1 on 5 matching bases. CDR1 and CDR2 from the germline V gene are SGHDT and YYEEEE. There are 16 residues in the CDR3. The V gene lost 2 bases and the J gene lost 0 bases, with 13 bases spanning the gap. This chain's CDR3 is CASSFRSAGSTDTQYF. The CDR3 DNA is TGTGCCAGCAGCTTTCGCTCCGCAGGGAGCACAGATACGCAGTATTTT.

This clonotype was seen only a few times. This chain connects TRBV30 to TRBJ1-2; tentatively, D is TRBD1 (6 bases). The CDR3 runs 13 residues. Germline V gene data show CDR1 as GTSNPN and CDR2 as SVGIG (reference sequence). V shed 3 bases and J shed 2 bases, with 10 bases lying between them. CDR3 DNA: TGTGCCTGGAGGGCCGGACAGAACTATGGCTACACCTTC. Translated, it gives CAWRAGQNYGYTF.

This clonotype was seen at least ten times. This chain links TRBV5-5 with TRBJ2-7, with 8 bases identical to TRBD1. The CDR3 runs 13 residues. With 6 bases clipped from V and 2 bases from J, the junction kept 4 bases outside the gene matches. Germline lookup yields CDR1 SGHKS and CDR2 YYEKEE (reference sequence). The CDR3 region is CASTRDRPYEQYF. CDR3 sequence (DNA): TGTGCCAGCACTCGGGACAGGCCCTACGAGCAGTACTTC.

The rearrangement joins TRBV4-1 to TRBJ1-3, with D perhaps matching TRBD1 (5 bases). CDR1 and CDR2 from the germline V gene are MGHRA and YSYEKL. The CDR3 contains 13 residues. V lost 3 bases, J lost 8 bases, and 11 bases lay in between. The CDR3, as DNA: TGCGCCAGCAGCCATACCGAAGGGGACACCATATATTTT. Amino acid sequence: CASSHTEGDTIYF.

This clonotype was found a few times. The gene calls are TRBV4-1 and TRBJ1-1; TRBD1 is a possible D gene (6 bases). Germline values: CDR1 MGHRA, CDR2 YSYEKL. This CDR3 comprises 16 residues. The V gene lost 3 bases and the J gene lost 5 bases, with 19 bases spanning the gap. The CDR3 loop is CASSHVFRGAGTEAFF. The CDR3 region has the DNA TGCGCCAGCAGCCATGTCTTTAGGGGGGCCGGGACTGAAGCTTTCTTT.

This clonotype was seen more than once but under ten times. J is TRBJ2-1 and V is TRBV12-3 or TRBV12-4; TRBD2 agrees at 9 bases. This CDR3 comprises 15 residues. V lost 5 bases, J lost 2 bases, and 4 bases stayed unmatched. The CDR3 reads CASSGTSLTYNEQFF. CDR3 in DNA: TGTGCCAGCAGTGGGACTAGCCTCACCTACAATGAGCAGTTCTTC.

This clonotype was counted ten times or more. The V and J genes are TRBV7-2 and TRBJ1-2, with D possibly matching TRBD1 (5 bases). The CDR3 contains 13 residues. CDR1 and CDR2 (germline): SGHTA, FQGNSA. Trimming took off 8 bases at V and 3 bases at J, with 13 bases between the two ends. CDR3 in DNA: TGTGCCAGCTCACGGACAAGGGACTATGGCTACACCTTC. Amino acids: CASSRTRDYGYTF.

This clonotype turned up a few times. This chain links TRBV7-9 with TRBJ2-2; 7 bases line up with TRBD2. CDR3 length: 14 amino acids. Germline V lookup: CDR1 SEHNR, CDR2 FQNEAQ (reference sequence). J lost 7 bases, V lost 9 bases, and 11 bases had no gene match. Here the CDR3 DNA reads TGTGCCAGTGAGGCAGCAGCGGGAAACGGGGAGCTGTTTTTT. Amino acids: CASEAAAGNGELFF. The full variable domain, rest sourced from reference TRBV7-9 and TRBJ2-2, is DTGVSQNPRHKITKRGQNVTFRCDPISEHNRLYWYRQTLGQGPEFLTYFQNEAQLEKSRLLSDRFSAERPKGSFSTLEIQRTEQGDSAMYLCASEAAAGNGELFFGEGSRLTVL.

This clonotype was detected only a few times. The V call is TRBV7-6, the J call TRBJ2-1; TRBD1 might be the D (6 bases). The CDR3 runs to 14 residues. With 5 bases removed from V and 8 bases from J, the gap between germline ends came to 16 bases. CDR1 is SGHVS, CDR2 FNYEAQ, per germline. CDR3 amino acids: CASSNRAPGDEQFF. CDR3 DNA sequence: TGTGCCAGCAGCAACCGGGCCCCAGGGGATGAGCAGTTCTTC.